The next 7 T cell receptor beta chains were all read from a single sample in a study of CD8 T cells in Susac syndrome (dated by TCRdb to the late 2010s). To prepare the library, the immunoSEQ multiplex PCR assay was applied. RNA was extracted using the RNeasy kit, and roughly 0.45 to 1 microgram was reverse transcribed with random hexamers. The public reads were quality trimmed at Q25 with fastp and then assembled into clones with MiXCR by TCRdb, keeping productive beta chains. Duplicate CDR3 protein sequences are folded into a single record with the most common DNA and genes. The sample data list approximately 210,000 distinct CDR3 sequences, and about 94% of these were observed just once. The top ten clonotypes cover 0.15% to 0.2% of the sample. Sequencing was done on a sample of CD4+ T cells from PBMCs. The receptor source for this set is a human donor with Susac syndrome.

V and J are TRBV7-9 and TRBJ2-3, with D uncertain. The CDR3 sequence is 12 residues long. The ends were cut back, 5 bases at V and 2 bases at J, with 5 bases in the middle. The germline CDR1 and CDR2 sequences are SEHNR and FQNEAQ (reference sequence). The chain's CDR3 is CASSHFTDTQYF. CDR3 coding DNA: TGTGCCAGCAGCCACTTCACAGATACGCAGTATTTT.

This chain uses TRBV12-3 or TRBV12-4 with TRBJ1-1, with 8 bases fitting TRBD1. V dropped 6 bases and J dropped 0; count of bases not matched to a gene: 9. The CDR3 extends over 16 amino acids. CDR3 nucleotide sequence: TGTGCCAGCAGCCGTCCCGGGACAGGCGTGAACACTGAAGCTTTCTTT. Translated, it gives CASSRPGTGVNTEAFF.

This clonotype appeared a few times. The rearrangement joins TRBV18 to TRBJ1-1; TRBD1 might be the D (5 bases). This CDR3 has 15 amino acids. Germline V CDR1 and CDR2: KGHSH, LQKENI. Trimming removed 6 bases from V and 1 base from J, with 15 bases in between. The CDR3 region has the DNA TGTGCCAGCTCCCCCCCCCAGGGCGAGAACACTGAAGCTTTCTTT. Residues: CASSPPQGENTEAFF. The full variable domain, with the rest looked up from reference TRBV18 and TRBJ1-1, is NAGVMQNPRHLVRRRGQEARLRCSPMKGHSHVYWYRQLPEEGLKFMVYLQKENIIDESGMPKERFSAEFPKEGPSILRIQQVVRGDSAAYFCASSPPQGENTEAFFGQGTRLTVV.

This chain connects TRBV27 to TRBJ2-1; D may correspond to TRBD1 or TRBD2 (5 bases each). Per germline, CDR1 MNHEY and CDR2 SMNVEV (reference sequence). The CDR3 extends over 14 amino acids. The V and J ends lost 7 bases and 10 bases respectively, with 20 bases between them. The CDR3 sequence: CASTSGTRQREQFF. DNA of the CDR3: TGTGCCAGCACTTCCGGGACGCGCCAGCGGGAGCAGTTCTTC.

The chain has TRBV6-2 or TRBV6-3 and TRBJ2-1, with 8 bases matching TRBD2. CDR1 is MNHEY and CDR2 is SVGEGT in the germline V gene. The CDR3 runs to 14 residues. V dropped 7 bases and J dropped 1; count of bases not matched to a gene: 3. Here the CDR3 DNA reads TGTGCCAGCACCGGCGGGGGGTCCTACAATGAGCAGTTCTTC. Translating it yields CASTGGGSYNEQFF.

This sequence joins TRBV20-1 and TRBJ2-7; 10 bases are a match to TRBD1. CDR3 length equals 14 residues. V trimming: 2 bases; J trimming: 7 bases; junction bases outside the gene matches: 8. Germline CDR1 and CDR2: DFQATT and SNEGSKA (reference sequence). The DNA for the CDR3 is TGCAGTGCTAGACCGCCGGGACAGGGGAGGGAGCAGTACTTC. Residues: CSARPPGQGREQYF.

The gene calls are TRBV28 and TRBJ1-1, with unresolved D. Trimming cost V 1 base and J 0 bases, with 6 bases left between them. From germline, CDR1 is MDHEN and CDR2 SYDVKM. The CDR3 contains 14 residues. The CDR3 sequence: CASSLSLLNTEAFF. Here the CDR3 DNA reads TGTGCCAGCAGTTTATCACTCTTGAACACTGAAGCTTTCTTT.